Presented here are 26 T cell receptor beta chains from one specimen sequenced in a study of T cells expressing NK-cell markers (TCRdb year 2020). Libraries were constructed by 5' RACE. Sequencer: Illumina HiSeq 2000. The reads went through TCRdb reprocessing, and each CDR3 protein sequence gets one entry with no DNA. The sample's own table lists fewer than 300,000 distinct CDR3 sequences. More than 3.5% of the sample is in the top ten clones. What was sequenced was blood T cells: a sorted CD56 or NKG2C T cell subset, CD4+ or CD8+ T cells, or bulk PBMC T cells (not recorded which). The receptors come from a woman between 18 and 70 years old in good health.

The genes are TRBV11-2 and TRBJ2-2; TCRdb indicates TRBD2, and absent DNA this call remains unverified. CDR3 size: 15 residues. CDR1 and CDR2 (germline): SGHAT, FQNNGV. CDR3 sequence reads: CASRAAGRETGELFF. Using reference TRBV11-2 and TRBJ2-2 for the parts outside the CDR3, the full variable domain is EAGVAQSPRYKIIEKRQSVAFWCNPISGHATLYWYQQILGQGPKLLIQFQNNGVVDDSQLPKDRFSAERLKGVDSTLKIQPAKLEDSAVYLCASRAAGRETGELFFGEGSRLTVL.

The chain recombines TRBV7-9 with TRBJ2-7. The CDR3 is made up of 14 amino acids. Germline V gene sequence: CDR1 SEHNR, CDR2 FQNEAQ (reference sequence). The CDR3: CASSLGGLGSEQYF.

The chain is built from TRBV12-3 or TRBV12-4 and TRBJ2-1; checking the TCRdb D call of TRBD2 is not possible without DNA. The CDR3 covers 15 residues. The CDR3 protein is CASSSSGRKSNEQFF.

This chain's CDR3 is CASSMTRYEQYF. The V and J genes are TRBV7-9 and TRBJ2-7. Per the germline V gene, CDR1 is SEHNR and CDR2 is FQNEAQ (reference sequence). The CDR3 is 12 amino acids.

The chain combines TRBV7-2 with TRBJ1-1; TCRdb selects TRBD1, and the lack of DNA leaves this call unchecked. The germline gives CDR1 SGHTA, CDR2 FQGNSA. CDR3 length: 16 residues. The CDR3 loop is CASSLIPGQMNTEAFF.

V usage is TRBV12-3 or TRBV12-4 and J usage is TRBJ2-1. The CDR3 runs to 12 residues. CDR3 amino acids: CASNQVGNEQFF.

This chain joins TRBV10-3 and TRBJ1-5; TCRdb picks TRBD1, but there is no DNA to check that call. In germline, CDR1 is ENHRY, CDR2 SYGVKD. This CDR3 is 14 amino acids long. CDR3 sequence reads: CATGERQGGQPQHF.

V is TRBV29-1 and J is TRBJ1-5. The germline V gene encodes CDR1 SQVTM and CDR2 ANQGSEA. This CDR3 comprises 13 residues. The CDR3 region is CSVGLGSNQPQHF.

This chain uses TRBV20-1 with TRBJ2-1; TCRdb selects TRBD1, and the lack of DNA leaves this call unchecked. Germline CDR1 and CDR2: DFQATT and SNEGSKA (reference sequence). The CDR3 consists of 15 residues. The CDR3 loop reads CSAPRGGSSYNEQFF.

The chain couples TRBV7-2 to TRBJ2-3; the D call from TCRdb, TRBD1, cannot be confirmed without DNA. The CDR3 sequence is 14 residues long. Germline assignment: CDR1 SGHTA and CDR2 FQGNSA. CDR3 loop: CASSVDRGADTQYF.

The CDR3 here is CASSDGSSNYGYTF. The chain employs TRBV6-1 and TRBJ1-2. The CDR3 is 14 amino acids. Per germline, CDR1 MNHNS and CDR2 SASEGT.

The chain couples TRBV18 to TRBJ1-2; TCRdb's assignment of TRBD1 cannot be checked, as there is no DNA. CDR1 KGHSH and CDR2 LQKENI come from the germline V gene. The CDR3 extends over 15 amino acids. Here the CDR3 reads CASSPQQGLDYGYTF. The whole variable domain, filled in from reference TRBV18 and TRBJ1-2, reads NAGVMQNPRHLVRRRGQEARLRCSPMKGHSHVYWYRQLPEEGLKFMVYLQKENIIDESGMPKERFSAEFPKEGPSILRIQQVVRGDSAAYFCASSPQQGLDYGYTFGSGTRLTVV.

The gene calls are TRBV20-1 and TRBJ2-6; TCRdb's D gene call, TRBD1, goes unchecked for lack of DNA. The CDR3 has 14 amino acids. Germline V CDR1 and CDR2: DFQATT, SNEGSKA (reference sequence). The CDR3 is CSAPGGPGANVLTF.

The chain employs TRBV18 and TRBJ2-1; TCRdb gives TRBD2 as the D gene, but with no DNA this cannot be confirmed. Germline CDR1 is KGHSH and CDR2 is LQKENI. The CDR3 loop spans 14 amino acids. The CDR3 here is CASALAGRDNEQFF.

The gene calls are TRBV28 and TRBJ2-3; TCRdb indicates TRBD2, and absent DNA this call remains unverified. This CDR3 is built from 18 residues. Germline V gene lookup returns CDR1 MDHEN and CDR2 SYDVKM. CDR3: CASSAYGTGTRTTDTQYF. Full variable domain (missing parts from reference TRBV28 and TRBJ2-3): DVKVTQSSRYLVKRTGEKVFLECVQDMDHENMFWYRQDPGLGLRLIYFSYDVKMKEKGDIPEGYSVSREKKERFSLILESASTNQTSMYLCASSAYGTGTRTTDTQYFGPGTRLTVL.

The V and J genes are TRBV25-1 and TRBJ2-6; the TCRdb D gene call, TRBD1, has no DNA to confirm it. The CDR3 length is 15 residues. Per germline, CDR1 MGHDK and CDR2 SYGVNS. The CDR3 loop is CASLPAPSGANVLTF.

The chain recombines TRBV4-3 with TRBJ2-1; TCRdb's D call of TRBD2 is untestable without DNA. The CDR3 has 17 amino acids. Germline-derived CDR1 and CDR2 are LGHNA and YSLEER. The CDR3 spells CASSQDWGGSLFNEQFF.

The chain uses TRBV20-1 and TRBJ1-1; TCRdb's D gene call, TRBD1, goes unchecked for lack of DNA. Germline loops: CDR1 DFQATT, CDR2 SNEGSKA (reference sequence). This CDR3 contains 14 residues. The CDR3 here is CSASHKGMNTEAFF.

The chain couples TRBV29-1 to TRBJ1-2; TCRdb's D call of TRBD1 is untestable without DNA. The CDR3 is made up of 13 amino acids. CDR1 is SQVTM and CDR2 is ANQGSEA in the germline V gene. This CDR3 reads CSVDPRGHYGYTF.

V is TRBV20-1 and J is TRBJ1-5; TCRdb indicates TRBD1, and absent DNA this call remains unverified. The CDR3 is made up of 14 amino acids. Germline V CDR1 and CDR2: DFQATT, SNEGSKA (reference sequence). The CDR3 region is CSARPGAGNQPQHF.

The CDR3: CASSQDWIMNTEAFF. The chain has TRBV4-2 and TRBJ1-1. CDR1 LGHNA and CDR2 YNFKEQ come from the germline V gene. The CDR3 has 15 residues.

The chain combines TRBV5-1 with TRBJ1-6; the D call of TRBD1 rests on TCRdb alone, since no DNA is present to check it. CDR1 is SGHRS and CDR2 is YFSETQ in the germline V gene. This CDR3 contains 17 residues. The CDR3 sequence is CASSSGQGTSRNSPLHF.

This sequence joins TRBV29-1 and TRBJ2-1; without DNA, the TCRdb call of TRBD2 cannot be checked. The germline CDR1 and CDR2 sequences are SQVTM and ANQGSEA. The length of the CDR3 is 15 residues. The CDR3 is CSVPSGSGAYNEQFF.

This rearrangement joins TRBV3-1 to TRBJ2-1; checking the TCRdb D call of TRBD2 is not possible without DNA. Germline-derived CDR1 and CDR2 are LGHDT and YNNKEL (reference sequence). The CDR3 has 15 residues. This CDR3 reads CASSRRGGSHNEQFF.

The chain has TRBV20-1 and TRBJ2-1; the D call of TRBD1 rests on TCRdb alone, since no DNA is present to check it. The CDR3 has 15 residues. Germline V gene data show CDR1 as DFQATT and CDR2 as SNEGSKA (reference sequence). CDR3 residues: CSAVQQGAKWGGQFF.

This chain connects TRBV3-1 to TRBJ2-5. CDR1 and CDR2 (germline): LGHDT, YNNKEL (reference sequence). The CDR3 has 11 residues. This chain's CDR3 is CASSQGETQYF.